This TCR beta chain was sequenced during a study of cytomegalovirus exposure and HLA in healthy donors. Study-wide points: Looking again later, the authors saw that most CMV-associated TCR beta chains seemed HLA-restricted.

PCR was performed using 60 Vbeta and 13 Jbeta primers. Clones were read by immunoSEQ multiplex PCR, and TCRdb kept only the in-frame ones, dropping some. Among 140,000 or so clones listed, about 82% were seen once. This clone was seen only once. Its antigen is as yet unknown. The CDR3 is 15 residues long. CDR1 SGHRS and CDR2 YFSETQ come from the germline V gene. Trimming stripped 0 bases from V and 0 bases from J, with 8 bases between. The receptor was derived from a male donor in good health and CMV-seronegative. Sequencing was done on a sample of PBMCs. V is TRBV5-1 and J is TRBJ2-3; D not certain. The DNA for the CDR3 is TGCGCCAGCAGCTTGGCAAGCAGGAGCACAGATACGCAGTATTTT. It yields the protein CASSLASRSTDTQYF.